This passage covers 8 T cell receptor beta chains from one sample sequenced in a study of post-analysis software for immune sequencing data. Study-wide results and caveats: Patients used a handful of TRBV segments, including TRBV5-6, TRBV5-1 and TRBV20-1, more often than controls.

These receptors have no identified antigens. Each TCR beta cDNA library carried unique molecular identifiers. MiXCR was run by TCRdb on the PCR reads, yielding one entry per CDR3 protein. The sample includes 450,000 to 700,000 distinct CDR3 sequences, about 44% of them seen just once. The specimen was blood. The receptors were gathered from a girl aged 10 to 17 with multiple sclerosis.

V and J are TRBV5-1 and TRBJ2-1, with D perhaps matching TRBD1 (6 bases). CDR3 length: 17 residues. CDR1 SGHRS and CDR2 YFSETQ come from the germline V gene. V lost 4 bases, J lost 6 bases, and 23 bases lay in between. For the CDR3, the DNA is TGCGCCAGCAGCCGGTTCCTTCAGGGGCCCCCAGGCAATGAGCAGTTCTTC. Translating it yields CASSRFLQGPPGNEQFF.

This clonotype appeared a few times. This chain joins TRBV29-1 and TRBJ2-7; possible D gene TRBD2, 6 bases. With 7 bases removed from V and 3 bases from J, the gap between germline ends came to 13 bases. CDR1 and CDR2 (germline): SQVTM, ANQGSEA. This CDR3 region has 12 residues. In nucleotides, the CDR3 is TGCAGCGCGGGACTGGATTTCTACGAGCAGTACTTC. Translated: CSAGLDFYEQYF.

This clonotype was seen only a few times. In nucleotides, the CDR3 is TGCAGTGCCAACGAGGCGGGAGATTTGGAGACCCAGTACTTC. Translation gives CSANEAGDLETQYF. The chain recombines TRBV20-1 with TRBJ2-5; 7 bases are a match to TRBD2. The ends lost 6 bases at V and 5 bases at J; junction bases unmatched: 12. The CDR3 has 14 residues. Germline lookup yields CDR1 DFQATT and CDR2 SNEGSKA (reference sequence).

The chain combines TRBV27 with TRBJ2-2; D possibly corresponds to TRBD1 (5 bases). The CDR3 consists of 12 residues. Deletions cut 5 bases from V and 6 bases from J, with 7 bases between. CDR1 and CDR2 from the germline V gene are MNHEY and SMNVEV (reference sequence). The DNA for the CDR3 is TGTGCCAGCAGTACAGGTCCCGGGGAGCTGTTTTTT. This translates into CASSTGPGELFF.

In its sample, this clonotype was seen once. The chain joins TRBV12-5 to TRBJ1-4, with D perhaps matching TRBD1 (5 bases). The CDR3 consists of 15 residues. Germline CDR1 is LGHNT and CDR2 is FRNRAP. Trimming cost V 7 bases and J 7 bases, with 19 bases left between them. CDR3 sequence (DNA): TGTGCTAGTGCCCCTCGTCCTCGGAGGGGTGAAAAACTGTTTTTT. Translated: CASAPRPRRGEKLFF.

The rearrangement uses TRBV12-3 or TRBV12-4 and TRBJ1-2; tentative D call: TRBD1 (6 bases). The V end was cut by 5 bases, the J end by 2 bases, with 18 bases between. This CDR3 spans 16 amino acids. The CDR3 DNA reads TGTGCCAGCAGTCCCGGGGCAGGGGCGGAAAACTATGGCTACACCTTC. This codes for CASSPGAGAENYGYTF.

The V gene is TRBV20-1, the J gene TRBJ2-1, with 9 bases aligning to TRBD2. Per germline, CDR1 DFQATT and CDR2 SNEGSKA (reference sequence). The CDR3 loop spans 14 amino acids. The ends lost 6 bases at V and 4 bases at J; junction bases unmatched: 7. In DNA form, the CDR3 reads TGCAGTGCCTCGAGCGGGGGGAGGTACAATGAGCAGTTCTTC. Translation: CSASSGGRYNEQFF.

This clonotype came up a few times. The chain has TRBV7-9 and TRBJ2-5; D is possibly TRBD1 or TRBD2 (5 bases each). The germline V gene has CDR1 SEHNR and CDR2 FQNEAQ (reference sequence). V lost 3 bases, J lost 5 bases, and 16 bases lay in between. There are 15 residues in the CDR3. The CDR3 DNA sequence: TGTGCCAGCAGCTTTGGCAGGGATATAGCGGAGACCCAGTACTTC. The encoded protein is CASSFGRDIAETQYF.